This entry lists 15 T cell receptor beta chains sequenced from one sample in a study of tumor-infiltrating lymphocytes in primary liver carcinoma. Without any cell sorting, about 19-31 mg of bulk tissue yielded co-extracted RNA and DNA. Starting from around 0.45 ug of total RNA, TCR beta cDNA was produced with a primer in the constant region. It was through three nested multiplex PCR rounds of slightly modified ARM-PCR that TCR beta libraries arose. Researchers ran the first two PCR rounds for approximately 10 cycles each with TRBV1-TRBV30 forward primers and a C-beta reverse primer. TCRdb reprocessed the multiplex PCR reads with MiXCR, giving one entry per CDR3 protein. The sample has 47,000 or so distinct CDR3 sequences, 70% to 85% seen once; the top ten hold about 30%. Sequencing used liver tumor tissue from sampling region 3. Regarding subset: tumor region T3, left-lateral pole. These TCRs come from a middle-aged man with primary liver carcinoma and hepatitis B virus infection.

This CDR3 reads CASRGLPGASETQYF. The CDR3 DNA reads TGTGCCAGCAGGGGACTGCCGGGGGCATCAGAGACCCAGTACTTC. This rearrangement joins TRBV9 to TRBJ2-5; D may match TRBD1 or TRBD2 (6 bases each). Per germline, CDR1 SGDLS and CDR2 YYNGEE. This CDR3 is 15 amino acids long. V was shortened by 5 bases and J by 4 bases, with 18 bases between the two germline ends.

Turning to this clonotype: The junction departs from germline at one end; a sequencing error may be responsible. The chain has TRBV10-3 and TRBJ2-1, with a possible D match to TRBD2 (5 bases). This CDR3 is 13 amino acids long. CDR1 and CDR2 from the germline V gene are ENHRY and SYGVKD. The CDR3 region has the DNA TGTGCCATCACGACCGGGGAAGTCGGTGAGCAGCTCTTC. Translation gives CAITTGEVGEQLF.

The chain links TRBV29-1 to TRBJ2-3; no clear D gene. The germline gives CDR1 SQVTM, CDR2 ANQGSEA. With 0 bases removed from V and 14 bases from J, the gap between germline ends came to 21 bases. The CDR3 length is 14 residues. In nucleotides, the CDR3 is TGCAGCGTTGAAGACCCCTCTAAGGCAGATATGCGGTATTTT. Amino acids: CSVEDPSKADMRYF.

In regard to this clonotype: Just one base apart from a much larger clone, this may be a read error. The chain uses TRBV5-1 and TRBJ2-6; 8 bases match TRBD2. CDR3 length: 16 residues. CDR1 SGHRS and CDR2 YFSETQ come from the germline V gene. The CDR3 DNA sequence: TGCGCCATCAGCGGGGGATCGAGCTCTGGGGCCAACGTCCTGACTTTC. Protein: CAISGGSSSGANVLTF.

The CDR3 nucleotides are TGTGCCATCAGCCTAGCGGGAGTTGAGGATAGGCATTATTTT. As protein: CAISLAGVEDRHYF. The chain recombines TRBV10-3 with TRBJ2-3, with TRBD2 identical over 10 bases. This CDR3 is 14 amino acids long. The V segment lost 6 bases and the J segment 15 bases; nucleotides outside the gene matches: 15. CDR1 is ENHRY and CDR2 is SYGVKD in the germline V gene.

The chain is built from TRBV10-3 and TRBJ1-3, with D possibly matching TRBD1 (5 bases). V was cut by 8 bases and J by 0 bases, with 14 bases left in between. The CDR3 has 15 amino acids. From germline, CDR1 is ENHRY and CDR2 SYGVKD. CDR3: CAIEPRQSSGNTIYF. In DNA form, the CDR3 reads TGTGCCATCGAGCCCAGACAGTCCTCTGGAAACACCATATATTTT.

This clonotype was detected only once. At one boundary the junction diverges from the germline segment, which might be a read error. The rearrangement links TRBV6-1 to TRBJ1-5; D gene ambiguous. The CDR3 has 15 amino acids. CDR1 MNHNS and CDR2 SASEGT come from the germline V gene. The CDR3 protein is CVSSERGLSNQPKHF. The CDR3 bases are TGTGTCAGCAGTGAACGGGGTCTTAGCAATCAGCCCAAGCATTTT.

The chain recombines TRBV4-1 with TRBJ2-1; TRBD2 matches 7 bases. The CDR3 extends over 16 amino acids. The germline CDR1 and CDR2 sequences are MGHRA and YSYEKL. With 7 bases clipped from V and 5 bases from J, the junction kept 14 bases outside the gene matches. CDR3 coding DNA: TGCGCCAGCAATCAATCCGGGGCTAGCGGTGACAATGAGCAGTTCTTC. Its translation is CASNQSGASGDNEQFF.

The chain uses TRBV6-6 and TRBJ2-3; TRBD1 aligns across 10 bases. The CDR3 loop spans 16 amino acids. V lost 6 bases to trimming and J lost 3 bases; unmatched junction nucleotides: 9. Per germline, CDR1 MNHNY and CDR2 SVGAGI (reference sequence). This chain's CDR3 is CASSLLLGQGTDTQYF. The CDR3 DNA reads as TGTGCCAGCAGCCTCCTTTTGGGACAGGGGACAGATACGCAGTATTTT.

This clonotype was picked up a small number of times. The rearrangement links TRBV6-2 or TRBV6-3 to TRBJ2-1; TRBD2 matches 11 bases. CDR1 is MNHEY and CDR2 is SVGEGT in the germline V gene. This CDR3 is 17 amino acids long. With 5 bases clipped from V and 6 bases from J, the junction kept 12 bases outside the gene matches. The CDR3 region is CASSDPTSGGTCNEQFF. Written as DNA, the CDR3 is TGTGCCAGCAGTGACCCAACTAGCGGGGGAACCTGCAATGAGCAGTTCTTC.

A remark on this clonotype: An end of the junction differs from the germline gene, which may be a read error. The chain joins TRBV6-2 or TRBV6-3 to TRBJ2-7; 13 bases fit TRBD2. CDR1 is MNHEY, CDR2 SVGEGT, per germline. CDR3 length: 15 residues. The CDR3 region has the DNA TGTGCCTGCAGACCCGGGACTAGCGGGGCGCACGAGCAGTACTTC. The encoded protein is CACRPGTSGAHEQYF.

Regarding this clonotype: A much larger clone differs from this one at a single base, so this may be a read error. The chain combines TRBV13 with TRBJ2-2; TRBD2 matches at 12 bases. CDR1 is PRHDT and CDR2 is FYEKMQ in the germline V gene (reference sequence). CDR3 size: 18 residues. J gave up 8 bases and V 2 bases, and 12 bases lay outside the gene matches. CDR3: CASSLLQLAGGPKGELFF. The CDR3, as DNA: TGTGCCAGCAGCTTACTGCAGCTAGCGGGAGGGCCTAAAGGGGAGCTGTTTTTT.

The chain employs TRBV2 and TRBJ2-5; unclear D gene. Between the trimmed V and J ends, which lost 7 bases and 6 bases, there was a span of 15 bases. CDR1 is SNHLY and CDR2 is FYNNEI in the germline V gene. The CDR3 totals 13 residues. DNA of the CDR3: TGTGCCAGCAAAATTGGAGTGGAACAGACCCAGTACTTC. The encoded protein is CASKIGVEQTQYF.

This clonotype was counted between two and nine times. Possible read error: a much larger clone is one base away. The V gene is TRBV4-1, the J gene TRBJ2-7, with D perhaps TRBD1 (5 bases). CDR1 and CDR2 (germline): MGHRA, YSYEKL. Trimming shortened V by 4 bases and J by 7 bases, and 23 bases separated the two germline ends. The CDR3 is made up of 16 amino acids. The CDR3 DNA follows: TGCGCCAGCAGCCCATCAAACGACAGCTCTCCGAGGGAGCAGTACTTC. It specifies CASSPSNDSSPREQYF.

On this clonotype: A much larger clone differs from this one at a single base, so this may be a read error. This rearrangement joins TRBV7-9 to TRBJ2-1; D remains ambiguous. The CDR3 totals 11 residues. Germline-derived CDR1 and CDR2 are SEHNR and FQNEAQ (reference sequence). DNA for the CDR3: TGTGCCAGCAGCTCATACAATGAGCAGTTATTC. This encodes CASSSYNEQLF.